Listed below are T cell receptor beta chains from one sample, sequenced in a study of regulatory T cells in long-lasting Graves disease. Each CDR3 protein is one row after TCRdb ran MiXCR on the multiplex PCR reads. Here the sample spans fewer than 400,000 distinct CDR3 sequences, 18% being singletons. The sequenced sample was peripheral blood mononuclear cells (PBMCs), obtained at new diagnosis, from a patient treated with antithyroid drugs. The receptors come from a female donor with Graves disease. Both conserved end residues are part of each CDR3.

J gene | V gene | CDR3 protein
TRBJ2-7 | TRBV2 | CASSATTVQSYEQYF
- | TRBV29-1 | CSVGPGVHEQYF
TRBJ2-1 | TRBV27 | CASSESQGLLYEQFF
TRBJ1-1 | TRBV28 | CATKTGGGKAFF
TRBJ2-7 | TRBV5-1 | CASSLLGQGEYEQYF
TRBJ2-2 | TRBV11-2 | CASSSRGGGTGELFF
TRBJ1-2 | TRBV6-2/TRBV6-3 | CASRPSRLSYGYTF
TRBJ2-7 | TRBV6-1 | CASSARGGSYEQYF
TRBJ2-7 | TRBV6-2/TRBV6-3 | CASSYGLAGESYEQYF
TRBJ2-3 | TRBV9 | CASSVDVPGGLEDTQYF
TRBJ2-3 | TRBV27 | CASSFLGLAGGPGDTQYF
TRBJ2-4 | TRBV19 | CASSMVGEGNIQYF
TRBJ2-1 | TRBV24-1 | CATSDSLDWSSYNEQFF
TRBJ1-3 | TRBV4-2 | CASSQVEHSGNTIYF
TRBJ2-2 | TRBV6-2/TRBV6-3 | CASSYSWVVGELFF
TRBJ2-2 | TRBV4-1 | CASSQELGGQGVSGELFF
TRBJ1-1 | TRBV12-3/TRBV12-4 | CASSLGGTPRAFF
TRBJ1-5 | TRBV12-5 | CASGLLANQPQHF
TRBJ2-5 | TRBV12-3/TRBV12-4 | CASSPVIWLAGLETQYF
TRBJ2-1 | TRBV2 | CASSVRTRNERFF
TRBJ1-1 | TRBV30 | CAWRADIKAFF
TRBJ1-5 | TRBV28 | CASTRPIPDRGNGQSQPQHF
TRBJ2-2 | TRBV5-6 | CASSLELAGDTGELFF
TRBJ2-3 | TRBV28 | CASSPTGTGKTDTQYF
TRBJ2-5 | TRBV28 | CASSLGTGAYQETQYF
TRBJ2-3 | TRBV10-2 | CASSELGGSTDTQYF
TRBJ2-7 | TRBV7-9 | CASSYGRGYEQYF
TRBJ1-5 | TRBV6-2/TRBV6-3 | CASRRTGAINQPQHF
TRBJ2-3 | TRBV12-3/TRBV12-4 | CASSLAGGPSTDTQYF
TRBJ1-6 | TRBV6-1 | CASSLPPGLPTSPLHF
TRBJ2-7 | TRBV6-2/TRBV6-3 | CASSPGLAGANYEQYF
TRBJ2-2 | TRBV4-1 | CASRGGSSTGELFF
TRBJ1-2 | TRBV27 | CASSLSQGYGYTF
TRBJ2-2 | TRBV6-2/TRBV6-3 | CASSYEPGNTGELFF
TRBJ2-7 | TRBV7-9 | CASSLNQGQSYEQYF
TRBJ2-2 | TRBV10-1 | CASSPGLAGPNTGELFF
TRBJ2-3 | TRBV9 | CASKSGSTDTQYF
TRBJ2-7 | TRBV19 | CASRGGGTYEQYF
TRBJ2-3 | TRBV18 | CASPKGSSGPNTDTQYF
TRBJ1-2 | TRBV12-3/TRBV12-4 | CASSPATGGGYGYTF
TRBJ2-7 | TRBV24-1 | CATSDSGNPDRGTYEQYF